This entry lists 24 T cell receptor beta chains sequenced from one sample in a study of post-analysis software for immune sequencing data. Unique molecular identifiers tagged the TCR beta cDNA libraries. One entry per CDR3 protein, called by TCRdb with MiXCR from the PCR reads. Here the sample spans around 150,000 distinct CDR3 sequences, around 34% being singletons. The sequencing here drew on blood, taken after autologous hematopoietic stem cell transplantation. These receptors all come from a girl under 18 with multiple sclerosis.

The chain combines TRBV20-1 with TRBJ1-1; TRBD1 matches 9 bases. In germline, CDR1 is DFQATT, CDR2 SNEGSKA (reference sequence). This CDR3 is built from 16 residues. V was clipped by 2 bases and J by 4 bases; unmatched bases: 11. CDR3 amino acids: CSARSDRGPEATEAFF. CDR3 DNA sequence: TGCAGTGCTAGATCGGACAGGGGCCCAGAGGCCACTGAAGCTTTCTTT.

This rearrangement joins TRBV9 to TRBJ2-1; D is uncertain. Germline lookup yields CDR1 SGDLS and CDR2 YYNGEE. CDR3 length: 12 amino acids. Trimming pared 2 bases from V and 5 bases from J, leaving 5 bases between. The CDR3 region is CASSVSHNEQFF. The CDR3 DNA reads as TGTGCCAGCAGCGTTAGCCACAATGAGCAGTTCTTC.

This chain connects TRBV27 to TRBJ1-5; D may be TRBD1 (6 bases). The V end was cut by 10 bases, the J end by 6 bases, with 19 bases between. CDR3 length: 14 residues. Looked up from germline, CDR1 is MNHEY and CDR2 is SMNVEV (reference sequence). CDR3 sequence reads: CATAQRGAGQPQHF. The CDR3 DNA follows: TGTGCCACCGCTCAACGGGGGGCGGGTCAGCCCCAGCATTTT.

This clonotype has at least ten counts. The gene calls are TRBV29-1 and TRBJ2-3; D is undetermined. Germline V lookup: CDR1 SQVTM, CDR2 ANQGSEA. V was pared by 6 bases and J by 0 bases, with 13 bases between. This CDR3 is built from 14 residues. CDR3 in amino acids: CSVSPSSSTDTQYF. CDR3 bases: TGCAGCGTCTCACCCTCCTCTAGCACAGATACGCAGTATTTT.

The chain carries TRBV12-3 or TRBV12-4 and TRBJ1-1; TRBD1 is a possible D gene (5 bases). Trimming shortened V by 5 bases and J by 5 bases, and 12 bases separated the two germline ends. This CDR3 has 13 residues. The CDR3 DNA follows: TGTGCCAGCAGTACAGGACAAGGGACTGAAGCTTTCTTT. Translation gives CASSTGQGTEAFF.

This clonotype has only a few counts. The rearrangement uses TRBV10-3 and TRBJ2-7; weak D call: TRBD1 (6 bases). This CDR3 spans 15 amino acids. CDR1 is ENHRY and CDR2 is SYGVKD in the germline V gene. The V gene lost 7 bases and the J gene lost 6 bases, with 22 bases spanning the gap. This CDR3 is CAINIGTGRLGEQYF. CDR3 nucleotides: TGTGCCATCAATATCGGCACAGGGAGACTTGGCGAGCAGTACTTC.

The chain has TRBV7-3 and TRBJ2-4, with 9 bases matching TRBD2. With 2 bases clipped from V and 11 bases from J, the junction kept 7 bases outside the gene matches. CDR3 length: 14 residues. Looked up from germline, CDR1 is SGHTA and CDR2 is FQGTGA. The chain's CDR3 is CASSLGGGGDVQYF. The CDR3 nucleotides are TGTGCCAGCAGCTTAGGCGGGGGGGGAGACGTTCAGTACTTC.

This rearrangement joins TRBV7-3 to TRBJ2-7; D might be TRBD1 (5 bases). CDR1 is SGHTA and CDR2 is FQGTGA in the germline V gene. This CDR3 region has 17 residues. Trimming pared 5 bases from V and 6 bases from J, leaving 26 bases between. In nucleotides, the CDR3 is TGTGCCAGCAGCCCAACGCCGTTCTTTACAGGTCCGCGCGAGCAGTACTTC. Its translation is CASSPTPFFTGPREQYF.

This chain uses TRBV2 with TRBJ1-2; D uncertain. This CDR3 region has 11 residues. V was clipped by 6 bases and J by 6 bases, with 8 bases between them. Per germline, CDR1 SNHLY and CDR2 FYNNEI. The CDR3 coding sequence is TGTGCCAGCAGGGATAGGCATGGCTACACCTTC. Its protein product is CASRDRHGYTF.

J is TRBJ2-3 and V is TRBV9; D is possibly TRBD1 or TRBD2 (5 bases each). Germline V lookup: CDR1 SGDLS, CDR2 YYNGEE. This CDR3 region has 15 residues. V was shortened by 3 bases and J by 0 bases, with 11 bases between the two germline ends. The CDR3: CASSEEGSSTDTQYF. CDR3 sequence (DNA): TGTGCCAGCAGCGAAGAGGGGTCTAGCACAGATACGCAGTATTTT.

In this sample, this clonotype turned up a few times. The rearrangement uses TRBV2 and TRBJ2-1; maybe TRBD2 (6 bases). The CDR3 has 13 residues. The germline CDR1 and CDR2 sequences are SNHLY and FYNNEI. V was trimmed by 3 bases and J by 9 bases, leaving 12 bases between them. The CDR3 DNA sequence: TGTGCCAGCAGTGAGGGAGGCGGTCGTGAGCAGTTCTTC. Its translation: CASSEGGGREQFF.

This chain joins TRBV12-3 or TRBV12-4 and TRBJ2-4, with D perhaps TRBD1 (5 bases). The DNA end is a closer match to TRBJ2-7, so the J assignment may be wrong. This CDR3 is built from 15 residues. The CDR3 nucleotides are TGTGCCAGCAGCAGACAGCTTCGGACCCGCTACGAGCAGTACTTC. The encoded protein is CASSRQLRTRYEQYF.

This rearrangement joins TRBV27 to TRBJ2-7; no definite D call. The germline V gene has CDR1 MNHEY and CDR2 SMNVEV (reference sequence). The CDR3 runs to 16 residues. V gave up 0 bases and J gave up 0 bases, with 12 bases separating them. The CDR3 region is CASSLSPRTNSYEQYF. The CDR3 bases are TGTGCCAGCAGTTTATCCCCCAGGACGAACTCCTACGAGCAGTACTTC.

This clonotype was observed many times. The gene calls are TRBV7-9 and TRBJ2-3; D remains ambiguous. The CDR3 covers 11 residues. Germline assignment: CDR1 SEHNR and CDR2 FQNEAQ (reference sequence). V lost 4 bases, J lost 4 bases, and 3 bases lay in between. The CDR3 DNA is TGTGCCAGCAGCTCCCCAGATACGCAGTATTTT. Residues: CASSSPDTQYF.

The CDR3 protein is CASSRAQRGEAYNEQFF. The CDR3 DNA sequence: TGTGCCAGCAGCAGGGCCCAACGGGGGGAAGCCTACAATGAGCAGTTCTTC. The J gene is TRBJ2-1, the V gene TRBV21-1; TRBD2, as called in the table, went unchecked against the DNA. TRBV21-1 is classified as a pseudogene. The CDR3 covers 17 residues.

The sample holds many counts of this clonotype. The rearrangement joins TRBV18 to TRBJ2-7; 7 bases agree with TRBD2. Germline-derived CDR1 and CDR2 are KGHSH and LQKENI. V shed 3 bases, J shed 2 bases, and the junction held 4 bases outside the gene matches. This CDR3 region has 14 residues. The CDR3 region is CASSPTSITYEQYF. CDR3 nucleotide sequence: TGTGCCAGCTCACCGACTAGCATCACCTACGAGCAGTACTTC.

CDR3 amino acids: CASTQGVGSNQPQHF. The CDR3 DNA is TGTGCCAGCACCCAAGGGGTGGGGAGCAATCAGCCCCAGCATTTT. V is TRBV12-3 or TRBV12-4 and J is TRBJ1-5, with a possible D match to TRBD1 (5 bases). V was shortened by 7 bases and J by 1 base, with 14 bases between the two germline ends. The CDR3 has 15 residues.

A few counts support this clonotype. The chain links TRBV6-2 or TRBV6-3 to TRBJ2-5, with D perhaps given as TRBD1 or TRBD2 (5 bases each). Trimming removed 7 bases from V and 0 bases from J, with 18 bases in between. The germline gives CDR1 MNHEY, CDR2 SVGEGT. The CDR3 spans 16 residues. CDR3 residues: CASIPTDGTYQETQYF. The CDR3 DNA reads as TGTGCCAGCATTCCAACGGACGGGACCTACCAAGAGACCCAGTACTTC.

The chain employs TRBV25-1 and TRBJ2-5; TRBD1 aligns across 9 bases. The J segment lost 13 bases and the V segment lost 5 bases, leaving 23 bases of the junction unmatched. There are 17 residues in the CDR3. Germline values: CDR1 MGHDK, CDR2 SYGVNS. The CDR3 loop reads CASSLTGTGLRGNIRYF. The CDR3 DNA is TGTGCCAGCAGTCTAACCGGGACAGGGCTTAGAGGCAACATTCGGTACTTC.

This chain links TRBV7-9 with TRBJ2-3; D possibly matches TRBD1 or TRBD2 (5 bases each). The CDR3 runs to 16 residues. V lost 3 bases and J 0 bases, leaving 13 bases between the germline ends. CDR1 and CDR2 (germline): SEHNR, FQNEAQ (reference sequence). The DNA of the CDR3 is TGTGCCAGCAGCTTCTGGGGACCGACTAGCACAGATACGCAGTATTTT. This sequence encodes CASSFWGPTSTDTQYF. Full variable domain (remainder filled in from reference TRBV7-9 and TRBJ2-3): DTGVSQNPRHKITKRGQNVTFRCDPISEHNRLYWYRQTLGQGPEFLTYFQNEAQLEKSRLLSDRFSAERPKGSFSTLEIQRTEQGDSAMYLCASSFWGPTSTDTQYFGPGTRLTVL.

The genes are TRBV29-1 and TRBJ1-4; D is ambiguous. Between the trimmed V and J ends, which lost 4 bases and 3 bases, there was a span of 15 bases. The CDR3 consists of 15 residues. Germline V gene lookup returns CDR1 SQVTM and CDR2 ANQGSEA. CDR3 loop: CSVAHLPGANEKLFF. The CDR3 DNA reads TGCAGCGTTGCCCACTTACCCGGGGCTAATGAAAAACTGTTTTTT.

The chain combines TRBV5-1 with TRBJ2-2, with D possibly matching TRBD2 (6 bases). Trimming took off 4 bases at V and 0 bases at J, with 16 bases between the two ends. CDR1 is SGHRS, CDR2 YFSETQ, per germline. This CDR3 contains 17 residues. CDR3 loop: CASSQKSAGANTGELFF. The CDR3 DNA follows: TGCGCCAGCAGCCAAAAGTCAGCGGGCGCGAACACCGGGGAGCTGTTTTTT.

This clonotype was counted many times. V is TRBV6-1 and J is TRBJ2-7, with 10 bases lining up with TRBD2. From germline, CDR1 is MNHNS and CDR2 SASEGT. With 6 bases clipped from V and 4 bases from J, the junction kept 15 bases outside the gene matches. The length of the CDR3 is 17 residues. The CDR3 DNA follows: TGTGCCAGCAGGGACGCCCTGCGGACTAGCGGAACGTACGAGCAGTACTTC. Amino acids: CASRDALRTSGTYEQYF.

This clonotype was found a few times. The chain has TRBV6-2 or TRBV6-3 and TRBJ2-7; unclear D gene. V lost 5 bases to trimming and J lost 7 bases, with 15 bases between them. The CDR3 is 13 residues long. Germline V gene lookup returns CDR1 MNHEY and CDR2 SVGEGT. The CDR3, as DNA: TGTGCCAGCAGTCACCGCTACCACAATGAGCAGTACTTC. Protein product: CASSHRYHNEQYF.